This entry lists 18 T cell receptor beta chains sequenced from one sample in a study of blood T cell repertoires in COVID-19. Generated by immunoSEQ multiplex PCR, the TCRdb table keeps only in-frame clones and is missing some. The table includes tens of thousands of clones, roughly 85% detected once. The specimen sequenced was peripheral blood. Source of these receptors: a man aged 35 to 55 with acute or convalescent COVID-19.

The CDR3 DNA sequence: TGTGCCAGCAGCCGCTGGGACAGGGGAACTTCACCCCTCCACTTT. This translates into CASSRWDRGTSPLHF. The rearrangement links TRBV14 to TRBJ1-6; 10 bases map to TRBD1. With 4 bases clipped from V and 9 bases from J, the junction kept 6 bases outside the gene matches. CDR3 size: 15 residues. The germline V gene encodes CDR1 SGHDN and CDR2 FVKESK.

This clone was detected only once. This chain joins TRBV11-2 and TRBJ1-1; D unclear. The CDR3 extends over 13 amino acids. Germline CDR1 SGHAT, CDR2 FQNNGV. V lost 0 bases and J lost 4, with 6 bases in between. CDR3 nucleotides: TGTGCCAGCAGCTTAGATTACGGCACTGAAGCTTTCTTT. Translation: CASSLDYGTEAFF.

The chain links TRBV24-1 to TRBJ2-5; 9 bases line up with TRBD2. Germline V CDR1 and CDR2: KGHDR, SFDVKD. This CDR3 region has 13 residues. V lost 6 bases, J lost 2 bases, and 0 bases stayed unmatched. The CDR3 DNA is TGTGCCACCAGTAGCGGGGGGCAAGAGACCCAGTACTTC. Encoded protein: CATSSGGQETQYF.

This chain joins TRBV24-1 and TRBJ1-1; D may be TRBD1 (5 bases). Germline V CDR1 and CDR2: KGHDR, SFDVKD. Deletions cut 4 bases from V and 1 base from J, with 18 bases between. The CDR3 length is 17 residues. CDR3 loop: CATSEGRFGGTNTEAFF. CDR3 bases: TGTGCCACCAGTGAGGGACGGTTTGGGGGGACGAACACTGAAGCTTTCTTT.

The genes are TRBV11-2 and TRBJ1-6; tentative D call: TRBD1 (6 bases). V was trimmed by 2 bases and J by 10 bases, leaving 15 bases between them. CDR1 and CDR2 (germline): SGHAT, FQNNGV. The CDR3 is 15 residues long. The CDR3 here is CASSLSTGHGSPLHF. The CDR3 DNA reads TGTGCCAGCAGCTTATCCACAGGGCATGGCTCACCCCTCCACTTT.

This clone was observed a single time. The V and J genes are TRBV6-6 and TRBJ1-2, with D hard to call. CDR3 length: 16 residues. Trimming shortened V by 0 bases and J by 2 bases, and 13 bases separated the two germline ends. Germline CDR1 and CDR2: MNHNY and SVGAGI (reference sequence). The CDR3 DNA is TGTGCCAGCAGTTACTCTCCCACGCAGTCAAACTATGGCTACACCTTC. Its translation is CASSYSPTQSNYGYTF.

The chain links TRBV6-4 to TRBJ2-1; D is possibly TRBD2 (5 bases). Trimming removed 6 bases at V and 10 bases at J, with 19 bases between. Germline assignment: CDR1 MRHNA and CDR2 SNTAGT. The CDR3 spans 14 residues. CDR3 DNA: TGTGCCAGCAGCGACGCGGGTTATGGTATGGAGCAGTTCTTC. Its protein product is CASSDAGYGMEQFF.

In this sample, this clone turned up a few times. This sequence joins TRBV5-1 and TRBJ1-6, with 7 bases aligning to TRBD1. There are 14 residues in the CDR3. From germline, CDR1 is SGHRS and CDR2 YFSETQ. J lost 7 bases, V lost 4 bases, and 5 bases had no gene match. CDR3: CASSRGQLNSPLHF. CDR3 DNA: TGCGCCAGCAGCCGGGGACAGCTCAATTCACCCCTCCACTTT.

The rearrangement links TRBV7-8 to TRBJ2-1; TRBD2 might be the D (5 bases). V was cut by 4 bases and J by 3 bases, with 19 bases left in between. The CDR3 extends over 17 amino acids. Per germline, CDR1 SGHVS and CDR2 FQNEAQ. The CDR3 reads CASSSEGTGFYYNEQFF. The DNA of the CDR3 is TGTGCCAGCAGCTCAGAGGGTACCGGGTTTTACTACAATGAGCAGTTCTTC. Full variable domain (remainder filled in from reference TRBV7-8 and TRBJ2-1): GAGVSQSPRYKVAKRGQDVALRCDPISGHVSLFWYQQALGQGPEFLTYFQNEAQLDKSGLPSDRFFAERPEGSVSTLKIQRTQQEDSAVYLCASSSEGTGFYYNEQFFGPGTRLTVL.

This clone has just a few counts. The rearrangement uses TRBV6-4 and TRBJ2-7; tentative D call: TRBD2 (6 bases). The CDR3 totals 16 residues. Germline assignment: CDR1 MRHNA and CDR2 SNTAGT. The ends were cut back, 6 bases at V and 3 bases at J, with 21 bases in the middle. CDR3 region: CASSHPPAGIDYEQYF. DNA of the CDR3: TGTGCCAGCAGCCACCCACCCGCGGGGATAGACTACGAGCAGTACTTC.

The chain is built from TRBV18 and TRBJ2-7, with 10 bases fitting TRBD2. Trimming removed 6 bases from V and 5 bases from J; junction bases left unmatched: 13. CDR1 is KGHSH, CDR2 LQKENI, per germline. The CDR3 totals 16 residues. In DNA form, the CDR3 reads TGTGCCAGCTCGCCGGTAGGGCTAGCGGGGGAGAACGAGCAGTACTTC. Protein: CASSPVGLAGENEQYF.

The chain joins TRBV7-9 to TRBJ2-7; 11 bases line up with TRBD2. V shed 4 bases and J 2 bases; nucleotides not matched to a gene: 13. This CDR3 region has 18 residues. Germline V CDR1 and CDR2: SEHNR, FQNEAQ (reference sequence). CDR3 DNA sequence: TGTGCCAGCAGCTCCCGATGGGGGGGGACTAGCGGACCCTACGAGCAGTACTTC. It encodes CASSSRWGGTSGPYEQYF.

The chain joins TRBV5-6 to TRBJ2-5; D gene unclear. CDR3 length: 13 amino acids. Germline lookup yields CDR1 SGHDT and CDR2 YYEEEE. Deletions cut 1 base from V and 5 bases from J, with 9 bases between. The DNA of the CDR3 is TGTGCCAGCAGCTTGATTTCGTTGGAGACCCAGTACTTC. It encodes CASSLISLETQYF. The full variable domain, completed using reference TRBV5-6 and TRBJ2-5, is DAGVTQSPTHLIKTRGQQVTLRCSPKSGHDTVSWYQQALGQGPQFIFQYYEEEERQRGNFPDRFSGHQFPNYSSELNVNALLLGDSALYLCASSLISLETQYFGPGTRLLVL.

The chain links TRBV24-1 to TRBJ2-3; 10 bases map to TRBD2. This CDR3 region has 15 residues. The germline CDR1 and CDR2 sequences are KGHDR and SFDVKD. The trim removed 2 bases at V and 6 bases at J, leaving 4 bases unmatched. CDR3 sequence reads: CATSDWASGGDTQYF. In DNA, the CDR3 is TGTGCCACCAGTGATTGGGCTAGCGGGGGTGATACGCAGTATTTT.

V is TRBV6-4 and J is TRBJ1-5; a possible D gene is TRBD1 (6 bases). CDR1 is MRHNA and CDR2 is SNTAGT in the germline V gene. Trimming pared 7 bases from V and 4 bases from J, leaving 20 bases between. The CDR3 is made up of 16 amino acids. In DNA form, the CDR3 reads TGTGCCAGCAACCTCACAGGGAAAGGTCGTAATCAGCCCCAGCATTTT. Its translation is CASNLTGKGRNQPQHF.

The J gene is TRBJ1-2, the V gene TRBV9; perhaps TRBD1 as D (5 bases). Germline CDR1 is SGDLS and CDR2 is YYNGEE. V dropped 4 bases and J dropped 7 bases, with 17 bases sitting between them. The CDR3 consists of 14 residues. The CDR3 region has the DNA TGTGCCAGCAGCACCCTTATAGGGGAGGGTGGCTACACCTTC. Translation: CASSTLIGEGGYTF.

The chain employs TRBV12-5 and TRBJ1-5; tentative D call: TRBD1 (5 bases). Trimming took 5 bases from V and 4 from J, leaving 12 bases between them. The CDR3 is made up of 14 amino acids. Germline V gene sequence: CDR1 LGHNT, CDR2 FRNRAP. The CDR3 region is CASGSGARNQPQHF. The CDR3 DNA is TGTGCTAGTGGTAGCGGGGCCCGAAATCAGCCCCAGCATTTT.

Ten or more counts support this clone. The CDR3 here is CSVVRGSEGNTIYF. DNA for the CDR3: TGCAGCGTTGTCAGGGGGTCGGAAGGAAACACCATATATTTT. The J gene is TRBJ1-3, the V gene TRBV29-1; 7 bases match TRBD1. The CDR3 runs 14 residues. Germline V gene sequence: CDR1 SQVTM, CDR2 ANQGSEA. Trimming at V came to 4 bases and at J to 4 bases, leaving 7 bases not matched to a gene.